The sequence of this TCR beta chain was determined in a study of neurological immune-mediated disorders. This CDR3 has 11 amino acids. Germline V gene lookup returns CDR1 SNHLY and CDR2 FYNNEI. The time point is: longitudinal time-point 2. The authors produced cDNA by 5'RACE using 10-nucleotide random UMIs. A single record per CDR3 protein comes from TCRdb applying MiXCR to the 5' RACE reads. The repertoire holds some 30,000 distinct CDR3 sequences, with around 13% as singletons. This clonotype was picked up many times. The junction differs from germline at one of its ends, possibly a read error. The TCR sequence derives from a woman between 35 and 50 years old in good health. The specimen was PBMCs. V and J are TRBV2 and TRBJ2-1; D not resolved. DNA for the CDR3: TGTGCCAGCAGCGCCTACGATGAGCAGTTCTTC. Encoded protein: CASSAYDEQFF.